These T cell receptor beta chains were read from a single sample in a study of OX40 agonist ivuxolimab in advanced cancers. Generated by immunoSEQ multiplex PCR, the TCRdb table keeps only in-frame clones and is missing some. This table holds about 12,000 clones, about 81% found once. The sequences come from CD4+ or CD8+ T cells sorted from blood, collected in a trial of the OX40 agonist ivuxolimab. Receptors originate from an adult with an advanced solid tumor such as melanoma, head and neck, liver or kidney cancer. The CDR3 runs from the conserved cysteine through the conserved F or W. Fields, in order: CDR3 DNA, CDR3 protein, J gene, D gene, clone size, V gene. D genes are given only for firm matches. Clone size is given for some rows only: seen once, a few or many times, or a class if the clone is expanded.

TGTGCCAGCAGCTACGGACAGGGCACTGAAGCTTTCTTT,CASSYGQGTEAFF,TRBJ1-1,TRBD1,few,TRBV9
TGTGCCAGCAACCCGGGACTCACCTGGAGCGAGCAGTACTTC,CASNPGLTWSEQYF,TRBJ2-7,NA,once,TRBV9
TGTGCCAGCAGCTGGATGACCGGGACCCGGAGCACAGATACGCAGTATTTT,CASSWMTGTRSTDTQYF,TRBJ2-3,NA,NA,TRBV7-3
TGTGCCAGCTCCGCGGGACAGGAGGAGGAGGATGACCCCGGGGGCGATGAAAAACTGTTTTTT,CASSAGQEEEDDPGGDEKLFF,TRBJ1-4,NA,NA,TRBV21-1
TGTGCCAGCAGTGGGGACGGCTACGAGCAGTACTTC,CASSGDGYEQYF,TRBJ2-7,NA,few,TRBV9
TGTGCCAGCAGCGTGGGCAGTTCCCCACAACCCTCCTACGAGCAGTACTTC,CASSVGSSPQPSYEQYF,TRBJ2-7,NA,NA,TRBV9
TGTGCCAGCAGTTACGCTAGCGGGAGTCAGTATGAGCAGTTCTTC,CASSYASGSQYEQFF,TRBJ2-1,TRBD2,NA,TRBV6-5
TGTGCCAGCAGCAAAGCGACCGGGACTAGCGGGAATGAGCAGTTCTTC,CASSKATGTSGNEQFF,TRBJ2-1,NA,NA,TRBV21-1
TGTGCCAGCCAGACTTCTAACTACAATGAGCAGTTCTTC,CASQTSNYNEQFF,TRBJ2-1,NA,NA,TRBV11-2
TGTGCCAGCAGCTTACCATTAGGCGGGAGGGACACCGGGGAGCTGTTTTTT,CASSLPLGGRDTGELFF,TRBJ2-2,TRBD2,NA,TRBV11-2
TGTGCCAGCAGCTTAGCGACGACCGCCCACACCTTC,CASSLATTAHTF,TRBJ1-2,NA,NA,TRBV7-9
TGTGCCAGCAGCTTAAACCCGGGACTCTCGCAGTACAATGAGCAGTTCTTC,CASSLNPGLSQYNEQFF,TRBJ2-1,NA,NA,TRBV7-8
TGCGCCAGCAGCCAGGGGACTAGTCTGACCCAGTACTTC,CASSQGTSLTQYF,TRBJ2-5,TRBD2,once,TRBV4-3
TGTGCCAGCAGCGCCGGGAACACTGAAGCTTTCTTT,CASSAGNTEAFF,TRBJ1-1,NA,few,TRBV9
TGTGCCAGCAGCTCCTTAAATAACTATGGCTACACCTTC,CASSSLNNYGYTF,TRBJ1-2,NA,NA,TRBV5-5
TGTGCCAGCAGCGTGGTGGGCACGGGGCTGTTAAATGAGCAGTTCTTC,CASSVVGTGLLNEQFF,TRBJ2-1,NA,NA,TRBV9
TGTGCCAGCAGTTCTCTTGACGTGACTATTAACAATGAGCAGTTCTTC,CASSSLDVTINNEQFF,TRBJ2-1,NA,NA,TRBV27
TGTGCCAGCAGTTACGGAGCGGGGCTTGAGCAGTTCTTC,CASSYGAGLEQFF,TRBJ2-1,TRBD2,NA,TRBV6-5
TGTGCCAGCAGCGTAACCCCGTCCGGGGAGCTGTTTTTT,CASSVTPSGELFF,TRBJ2-2,NA,few,TRBV9
TGTGCCAGCAGTTTATGGGGCCTAGTCTACGAGCAGTACTTC,CASSLWGLVYEQYF,TRBJ2-7,NA,NA,TRBV28
TGTGCCAGCACCGGCATCTCCTACGAGCAGTACTTC,CASTGISYEQYF,TRBJ2-7,NA,NA,TRBV28
TGTGCCACCCGGGGGACGGGGGGCGAGCAGTACTTC,CATRGTGGEQYF,TRBJ2-7,TRBD2,NA,TRBV2
TGTGCCAGCAGCTCCCCAGGGGAATCCCTCTACGAGCAGTACTTC,CASSSPGESLYEQYF,TRBJ2-7,NA,NA,TRBV11-2
TGTGCCAGCAGCCCGGAGGGTGACGAGCAGTTCTTC,CASSPEGDEQFF,TRBJ2-1,NA,NA,TRBV9
TGTGCCAGCAGCCCCCACCAAGCAGGGGCGGGCACCGGGGAGCTGTTTTTT,CASSPHQAGAGTGELFF,TRBJ2-2,NA,NA,TRBV7-6
TGTGCCAGCAGCTTTGATGCCTACAATGAGCAGTTCTTC,CASSFDAYNEQFF,TRBJ2-1,NA,NA,TRBV27
TGTGCCAGCAGCTTAGGTCGTTCGCCCTACGAGCAGTACTTC,CASSLGRSPYEQYF,TRBJ2-7,NA,NA,TRBV7-6
TGTGCCAGCTCCCCCAACTCTGGGGCCAACGTCCTGACTTTC,CASSPNSGANVLTF,TRBJ2-6,NA,NA,TRBV9
TGCGCCAGCAGCCAAGGGCTGGCCCAAGTGGCCCAGTACTTC,CASSQGLAQVAQYF,TRBJ2-5,NA,NA,TRBV4-1
TGTGCCAGCAGCGTAGGTGGGAAAGGGCCATGGGCAGATACGCAGTATTTT,CASSVGGKGPWADTQYF,TRBJ2-3,NA,few,TRBV9
TGTGCCAGCAGCTTTAGTGACGGGACAGGGGCAGAAAAACTGTTTTTT,CASSFSDGTGAEKLFF,TRBJ1-4,TRBD1,NA,TRBV5-8
TGTGCCAGCAGTCCCGGGGCCTCCTACGAGCAGTACTTC,CASSPGASYEQYF,TRBJ2-7,NA,medium-sized,TRBV27
TGTGCCAGCAGCCATTTTATAGGCTACGAGCAGTACTTC,CASSHFIGYEQYF,TRBJ2-7,NA,NA,TRBV14
TGCGCCAGCAGCTTGAGGGCGGGAGCTCTGATGGATGAGCAGTTCTTC,CASSLRAGALMDEQFF,TRBJ2-1,TRBD2,NA,TRBV5-1
TGTGCCACCAGCGACCGGACAGGGGCCTACGAGCAGTACTTC,CATSDRTGAYEQYF,TRBJ2-7,TRBD1,NA,TRBV15
TGTGCCAGCAGCGCAGTGCAGGGGGCAAGCGGGGAGCTGTTTTTT,CASSAVQGASGELFF,TRBJ2-2,TRBD1,once,TRBV9
TGTGCCAGCAGCGTGCCGCCGGGCGAGCAGTACTTC,CASSVPPGEQYF,TRBJ2-7,NA,NA,TRBV9
TGTGCCAGCAGCTTACCGGATTACTACGAGCAGTACTTC,CASSLPDYYEQYF,TRBJ2-7,NA,NA,TRBV7-2
TGTGCCAGCAGCCCAGGGGCGGATCAGCCCCAGCATTTT,CASSPGADQPQHF,TRBJ1-5,NA,NA,TRBV7-9
TGTGCCAGCAGCAGGGATCCCAACAATGAGCAGTTCTTC,CASSRDPNNEQFF,TRBJ2-1,NA,medium-sized,TRBV7-9
TGTGCCAGCAGCTTAAACCGCGAGCAGTACTTC,CASSLNREQYF,TRBJ2-7,NA,NA,TRBV7-8
TGTGCCAGCAGCTCAAAGAACTTGTGGCCCCAGCATTTT,CASSSKNLWPQHF,TRBJ1-5,NA,NA,TRBV5-6
TGTGCCAGCAGTGAAAATCCACTGGGGAAGGTGCAGTACTTC,CASSENPLGKVQYF,TRBJ2-7,NA,NA,TRBV6-1
TGTGCCAGCAGCTGGACAGGGGAAGAGCAGTACTTC,CASSWTGEEQYF,TRBJ2-7,TRBD1,NA,TRBV7-6
TGTGCTAGCAGCTTCAATCAGGGGAGGATGGAGACCCAGTACTTC,CASSFNQGRMETQYF,TRBJ2-5,NA,NA,TRBV7-7
TGTGCCAGCAGCTTAAGGAGGGGGCTCCAAGAGACCCAGTACTTC,CASSLRRGLQETQYF,TRBJ2-5,NA,NA,TRBV7-9
TGTGCCAGCAGCTTAAATTCGGGGGACTTTTACAATGAGCAGTTCTTC,CASSLNSGDFYNEQFF,TRBJ2-1,NA,once,TRBV7-6
TGTGCCAGCAGCAACCGAATAGGGTTCACCTACAATGAGCAGTTCTTC,CASSNRIGFTYNEQFF,TRBJ2-1,NA,few,TRBV7-9
TGTGCCAGCAGCGCCCGGACAGGGTGGGACACTGAAGCTTTCTTT,CASSARTGWDTEAFF,TRBJ1-1,TRBD1,NA,TRBV9
TGTGCCAGCATAGGAGGGACAGGGTTAGGGGAGCAGTACTTC,CASIGGTGLGEQYF,TRBJ2-7,TRBD1,NA,TRBV6-1
TGTGCCAGCAGCCCTCATGAGGGTGAGCAGTTCTTC,CASSPHEGEQFF,TRBJ2-1,NA,NA,TRBV5-6
TGTGCCAGCAGGGGGGACAGCTCCTACAATGAGCAGTTCTTC,CASRGDSSYNEQFF,TRBJ2-1,TRBD1,NA,TRBV27
TGTGCCAGCAGCTTGGGGCCCACTAGCGGGAGTGAGACCCAGTACTTC,CASSLGPTSGSETQYF,TRBJ2-5,TRBD2,once,TRBV5-6
TGTGCCAGCAGCCCTCGACAGGGAGCAGTACAGCCCCAGCATTTT,CASSPRQGAVQPQHF,TRBJ1-5,TRBD1,large,TRBV5-5
TGTGCCATCACGGACCGCGGGAGGGCGAACACCGGGGAGCTGTTTTTT,CAITDRGRANTGELFF,TRBJ2-2,TRBD2,NA,TRBV10-3
TGTGCCAGCAGTTTGGTAGGCTACGAGCAGTACTTC,CASSLVGYEQYF,TRBJ2-7,NA,NA,TRBV28
TGTGCCAGCAGTATACGACTATTTGACGAGCAGTTCTTC,CASSIRLFDEQFF,TRBJ2-1,NA,NA,TRBV6-1